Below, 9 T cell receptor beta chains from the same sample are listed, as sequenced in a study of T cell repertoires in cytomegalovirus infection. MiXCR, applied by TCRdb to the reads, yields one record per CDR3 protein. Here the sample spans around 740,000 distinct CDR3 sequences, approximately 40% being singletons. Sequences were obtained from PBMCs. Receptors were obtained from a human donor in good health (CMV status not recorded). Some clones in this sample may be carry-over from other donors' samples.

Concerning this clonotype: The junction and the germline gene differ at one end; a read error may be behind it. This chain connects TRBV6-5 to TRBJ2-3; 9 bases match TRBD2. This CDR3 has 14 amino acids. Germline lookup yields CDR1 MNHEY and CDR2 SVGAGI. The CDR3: CGSRGLAIEDTQYF. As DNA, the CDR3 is TGTGGCAGCCGCGGACTAGCGATTGAAGATACGCAGTATTTT.

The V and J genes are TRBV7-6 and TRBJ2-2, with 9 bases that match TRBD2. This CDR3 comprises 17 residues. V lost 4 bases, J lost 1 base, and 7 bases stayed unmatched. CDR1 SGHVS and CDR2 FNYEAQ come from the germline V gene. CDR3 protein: CASSSISSGVNTGELFF. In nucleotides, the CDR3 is TGTGCCAGCAGCTCGATATCTAGCGGGGTGAACACCGGGGAGCTGTTTTTT.

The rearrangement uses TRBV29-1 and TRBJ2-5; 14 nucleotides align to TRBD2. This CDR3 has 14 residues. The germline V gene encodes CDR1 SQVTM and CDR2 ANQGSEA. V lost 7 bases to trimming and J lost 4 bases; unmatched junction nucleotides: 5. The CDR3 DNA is TGCAGCGGGGGACTAGCGGGGGAAGGAGAGACCCAGTACTTC. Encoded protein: CSGGLAGEGETQYF. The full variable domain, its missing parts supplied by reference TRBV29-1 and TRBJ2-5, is SAVISQKPSRDICQRGTSLTIQCQVDSQVTMMFWYRQQPGQSLTLIATANQGSEATYESGFVIDKFPISRPNLTFSTLTVSNMSPEDSSIYLCSGGLAGEGETQYFGPGTRLLVL.

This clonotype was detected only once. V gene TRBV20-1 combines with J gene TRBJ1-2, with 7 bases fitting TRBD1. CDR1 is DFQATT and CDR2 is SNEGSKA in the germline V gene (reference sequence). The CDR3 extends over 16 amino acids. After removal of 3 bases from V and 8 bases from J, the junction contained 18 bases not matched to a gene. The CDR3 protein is CSAREGAGGGTSGYTF. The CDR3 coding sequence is TGCAGTGCTAGGGAGGGGGCAGGGGGAGGGACGAGCGGCTACACCTTC.

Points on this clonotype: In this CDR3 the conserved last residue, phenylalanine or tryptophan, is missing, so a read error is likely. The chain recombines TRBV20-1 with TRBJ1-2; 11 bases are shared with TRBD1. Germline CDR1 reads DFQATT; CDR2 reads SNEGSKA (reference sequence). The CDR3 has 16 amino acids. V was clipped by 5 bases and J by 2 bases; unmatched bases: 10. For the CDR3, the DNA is TGCAGTGCTTCCGGGACAGGGGGTGGCTCCAACTATGGCTACACCTTA. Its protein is CSASGTGGGSNYGYTL.

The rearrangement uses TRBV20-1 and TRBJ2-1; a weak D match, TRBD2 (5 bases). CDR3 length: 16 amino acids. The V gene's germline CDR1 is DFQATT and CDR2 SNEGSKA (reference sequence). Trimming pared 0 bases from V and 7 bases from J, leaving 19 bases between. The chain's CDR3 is CSARDVAGNTRNEQFF. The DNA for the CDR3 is TGCAGTGCTAGAGATGTGGCGGGTAATACTAGGAATGAGCAGTTCTTC.

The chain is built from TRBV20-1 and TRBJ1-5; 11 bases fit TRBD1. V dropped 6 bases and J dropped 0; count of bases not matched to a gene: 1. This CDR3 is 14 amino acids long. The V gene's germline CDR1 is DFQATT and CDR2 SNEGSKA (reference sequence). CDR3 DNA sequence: TGCAGTGCCGGACAGGGGGCTAGCAATCAGCCCCAGCATTTT. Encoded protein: CSAGQGASNQPQHF.

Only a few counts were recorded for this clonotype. This CDR3 is CSARDVVRNTEAFF. CDR3 DNA: TGCAGTGCTAGAGATGTTGTCAGAAACACTGAAGCTTTCTTT. The genes are TRBV20-1 and TRBJ1-1; D not certain. The ends were cut back, 0 bases at V and 2 bases at J, with 10 bases in the middle. In germline, CDR1 is DFQATT, CDR2 SNEGSKA (reference sequence). The CDR3 has 14 residues.

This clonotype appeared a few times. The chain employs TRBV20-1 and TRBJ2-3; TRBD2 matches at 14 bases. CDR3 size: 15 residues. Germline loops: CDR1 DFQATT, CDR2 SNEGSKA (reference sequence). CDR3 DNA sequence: TGCAGGTTTTCGGGACTAGCGGGAGACACAGATACGCAGTATTTT. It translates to CRFSGLAGDTDTQYF.